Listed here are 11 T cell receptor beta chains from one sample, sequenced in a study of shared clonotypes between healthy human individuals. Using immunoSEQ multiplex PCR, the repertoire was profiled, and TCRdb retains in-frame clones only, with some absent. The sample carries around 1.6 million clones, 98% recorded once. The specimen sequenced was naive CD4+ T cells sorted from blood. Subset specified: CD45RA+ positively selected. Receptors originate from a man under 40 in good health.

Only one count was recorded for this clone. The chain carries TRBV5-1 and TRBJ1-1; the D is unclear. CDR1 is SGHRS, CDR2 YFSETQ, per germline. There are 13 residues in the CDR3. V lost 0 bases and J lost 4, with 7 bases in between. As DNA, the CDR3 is TGCGCCAGCAGCTTGGACATGGCCACTGAAGCTTTCTTT. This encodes CASSLDMATEAFF.

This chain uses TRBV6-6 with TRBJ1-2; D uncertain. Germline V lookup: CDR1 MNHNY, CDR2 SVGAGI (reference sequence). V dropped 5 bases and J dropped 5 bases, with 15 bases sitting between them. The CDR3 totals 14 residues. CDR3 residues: CASSGGRPPYGYTF. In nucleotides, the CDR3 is TGTGCCAGCAGTGGTGGACGGCCGCCTTATGGCTACACCTTC.

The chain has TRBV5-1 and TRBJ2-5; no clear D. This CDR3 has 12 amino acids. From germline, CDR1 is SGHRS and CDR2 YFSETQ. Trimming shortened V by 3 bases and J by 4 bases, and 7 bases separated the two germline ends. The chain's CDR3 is CASSYNGETQYF. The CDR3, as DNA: TGCGCCAGCAGCTACAACGGAGAGACCCAGTACTTC.

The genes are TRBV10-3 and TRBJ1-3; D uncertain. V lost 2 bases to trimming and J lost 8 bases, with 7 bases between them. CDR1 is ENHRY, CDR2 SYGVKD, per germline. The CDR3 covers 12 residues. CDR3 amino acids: CAISESSDTIYF. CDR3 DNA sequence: TGTGCCATCAGTGAGAGCAGCGACACCATATATTTT.

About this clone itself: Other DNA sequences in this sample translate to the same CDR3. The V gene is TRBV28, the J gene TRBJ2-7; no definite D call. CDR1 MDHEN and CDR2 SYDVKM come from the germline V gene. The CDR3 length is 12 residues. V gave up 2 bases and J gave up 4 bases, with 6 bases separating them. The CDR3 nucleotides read TGTGCCAGCAGTTTAGGGCAGTACGAGCAGTACTTC. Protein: CASSLGQYEQYF.

CDR3 region: CASSSQPREGREQFF. In DNA form, the CDR3 reads TGTGCCAGCAGCTCCCAACCTAGGGAGGGGAGAGAGCAGTTCTTC. This chain joins TRBV7-3 and TRBJ2-1, with 7 bases identical to TRBD2. The CDR3 runs 15 residues. CDR1 and CDR2 (germline): SGHTA, FQGTGA. V lost 4 bases and J lost 10; bases outside the gene matches: 13. Complete variable domain (other parts from reference TRBV7-3 and TRBJ2-1): GAGVSQTPSNKVTEKGKYVELRCDPISGHTALYWYRQSLGQGPEFLIYFQGTGAADDSGLPNDRFFAVRPEGSVSTLKIQRTERGDSAVYLCASSSQPREGREQFFGPGTRLTVL.

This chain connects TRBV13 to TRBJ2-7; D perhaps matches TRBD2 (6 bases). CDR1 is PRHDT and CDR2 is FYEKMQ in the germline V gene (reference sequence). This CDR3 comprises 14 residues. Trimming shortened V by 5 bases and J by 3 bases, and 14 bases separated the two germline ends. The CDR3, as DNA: TGTGCCAGCAGCCGGTCACTAGCAGGCTACGAGCAGTACTTC. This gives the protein CASSRSLAGYEQYF.

In nucleotides, the CDR3 is TGCAGCGTTGATGTTAGGAGGACTAGCAGCTACGAGCAGTACTTC. Amino acid sequence: CSVDVRRTSSYEQYF. The chain couples TRBV29-1 to TRBJ2-7; 8 bases are a match to TRBD2. V dropped 3 bases and J dropped 3; count of bases not matched to a gene: 10. Per germline, CDR1 SQVTM and CDR2 ANQGSEA. The CDR3 covers 15 residues.

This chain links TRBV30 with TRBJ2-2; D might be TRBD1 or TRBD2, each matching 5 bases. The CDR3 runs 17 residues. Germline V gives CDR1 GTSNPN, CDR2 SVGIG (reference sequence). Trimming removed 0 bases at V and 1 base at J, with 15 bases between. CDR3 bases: TGTGCCTGGAGTGTAAAGTGGGGGTCCAAGAACACCGGGGAGCTGTTTTTT. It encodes CAWSVKWGSKNTGELFF. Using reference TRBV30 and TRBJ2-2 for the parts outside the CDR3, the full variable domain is SQTIHQWPATLVQPVGSPLSLECTVEGTSNPNLYWYRQAAGRGLQLLFYSVGIGQISSEVPQNLSASRPQDRQFILSSKKLLLSDSGFYLCAWSVKWGSKNTGELFFGEGSRLTVL.

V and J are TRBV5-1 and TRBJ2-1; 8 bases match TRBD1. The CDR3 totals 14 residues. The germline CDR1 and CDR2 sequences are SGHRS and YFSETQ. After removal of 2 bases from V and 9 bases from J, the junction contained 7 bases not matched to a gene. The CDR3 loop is CASSLGQGGVEQFF. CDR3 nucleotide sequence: TGCGCCAGCAGCTTAGGACAGGGAGGAGTTGAGCAGTTCTTC.

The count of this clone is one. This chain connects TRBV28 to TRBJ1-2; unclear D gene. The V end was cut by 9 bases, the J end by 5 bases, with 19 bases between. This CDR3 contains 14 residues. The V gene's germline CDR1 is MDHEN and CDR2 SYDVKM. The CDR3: CASNDDTRLYGYTF. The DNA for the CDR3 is TGTGCCAGTAATGACGACACAAGACTTTATGGCTACACCTTC.